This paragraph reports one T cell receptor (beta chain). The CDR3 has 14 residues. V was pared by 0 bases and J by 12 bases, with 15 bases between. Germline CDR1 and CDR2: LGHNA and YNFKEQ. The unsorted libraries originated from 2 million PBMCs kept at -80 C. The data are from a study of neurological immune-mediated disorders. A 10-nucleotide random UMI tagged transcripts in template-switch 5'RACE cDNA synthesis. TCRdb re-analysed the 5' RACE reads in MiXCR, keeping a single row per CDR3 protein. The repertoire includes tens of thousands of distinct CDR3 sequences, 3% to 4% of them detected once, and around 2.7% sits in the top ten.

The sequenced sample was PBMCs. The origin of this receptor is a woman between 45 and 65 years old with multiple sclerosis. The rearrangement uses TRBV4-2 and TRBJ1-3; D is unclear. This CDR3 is CASSQDSSGKNIYF. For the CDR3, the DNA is TGTGCCAGCAGCCAAGACAGCTCTGGAAAAAACATATATTTT.